Given below is one TCR beta chain in context. The record originates from a study of T cell clones after liver transplantation. The overall study: Patients counted as tolerant after at least one year off all immunosuppression, enzymes not exceeding twice normal. Timepoints were pre-transplant, pre-withdrawal, and after withdrawal was completed or failed.

This CDR3 region has 14 residues. The V gene lost 5 bases and the J gene lost 3 bases, with 10 bases spanning the gap. Germline V lookup: CDR1 LNHDA, CDR2 SQIVND (reference sequence). Using immunoSEQ multiplex PCR, the repertoire was profiled, and TCRdb retains in-frame clones only, with some absent. The sample carries about 60,000 clones, over 70% recorded once. Specimen: CD4+ T cells from blood, collected before liver transplant. The source of this sequence is a human donor who received a liver transplant. This chain uses TRBV19 with TRBJ2-2, with D possibly TRBD1 on 6 matching bases. This CDR3 is CASSPRTDTGELFF. The CDR3 DNA reads as TGTGCCAGTAGTCCCCGGACAGACACCGGGGAGCTGTTTTTT. The full variable domain, completed using reference TRBV19 and TRBJ2-2, is DGGITQSPKYLFRKEGQNVTLSCEQNLNHDAMYWYRQDPGQGLRLIYYSQIVNDFQKGDIAEGYSVSREKKESFPLTVTSAQKNPTAFYLCASSPRTDTGELFFGEGSRLTVL.